The rows below give T cell receptor beta chains drawn from one sample of a study of tumor and adjacent non-tumor tissue in lung cancer. Using its own MiXCR run on the multiplex PCR reads, TCRdb lists one record per CDR3 protein. The repertoire consists of approximately 100,000 distinct CDR3 sequences, with 50% to 70% occurring once and the leading ten covering roughly 19%. Sequences were obtained from distant non-tumor lung tissue. All receptors come from a man aged 30-40 years with non-small cell lung cancer. CDR3s include the opening cysteine and the closing phenylalanine or tryptophan. The D gene is left open where the match is weak. Part of the rows lack a size; the others show once, few, many or a class for expanded clones.

CDR3: CASSLAPGSYEQYF
DNA: TGTGCCAGCAGCTTGGCTCCGGGCTCCTACGAGCAGTACTTC
D: -
length: 14
J: TRBJ2-7
size: many
V: TRBV5-6

CDR3: CASSLDPGAGYGYTF
DNA: TGCGCCAGCAGCTTGGACCCGGGGGCAGGCTATGGCTACACCTTC
D: -
length: 15
J: TRBJ1-2
size: -
V: TRBV5-1

CDR3: CVSSLLPRWEKHTEAFF
DNA: TGTGTCAGCAGCTTGCTTCCCCGATGGGAGAAACACACTGAAGCTTTCTTT
D: -
length: 17
J: TRBJ1-1
size: -
V: TRBV11-2

CDR3: CASFDGTRLQETQYF
DNA: TGCGCCAGCTTTGATGGGACCCGCCTCCAAGAGACCCAGTACTTC
D: -
length: 15
J: TRBJ2-5
size: few
V: TRBV5-1

CDR3: CASSSSTSGKPGTQYF
DNA: TGTGCCAGCAGCTCATCGACTAGCGGGAAACCAGGTACACAGTATTTT
D: TRBD2
length: 16
J: TRBJ2-3
size: few
V: TRBV11-2

CDR3: CTSGLTTGGLGELFF
DNA: TGTACTAGTGGTTTGACCACAGGGGGTTTGGGGGAACTGTTTTTT
D: TRBD1
length: 15
J: TRBJ2-2
size: -
V: TRBV12-5

CDR3: CASSQESLRAGTGELFF
DNA: TGTGCCAGCAGCCAAGAGTCTTTGCGGGCCGGAACCGGGGAGCTGTTTTTT
D: -
length: 17
J: TRBJ2-2
size: many
V: TRBV4-2

CDR3: CSSREAGSYNEQFF
DNA: TGCAGTTCTAGAGAGGCCGGCTCCTACAATGAGCAGTTTTTC
D: -
length: 14
J: TRBJ2-1
size: -
V: TRBV20-1

CDR3: CARSPGLVATDTQYF
DNA: TGTGCCAGGAGCCCCGGACTAGTGGCTACAGATACGCAGTATTTT
D: TRBD2
length: 15
J: TRBJ2-3
size: -
V: TRBV12-3/TRBV12-4

CDR3: CASSRHVGSGANALTF
DNA: TGTGCCAGCAGCCGCCATGTTGGCTCTGGGGCCAACGCCCTGACTTTC
D: -
length: 16
J: TRBJ2-6
size: -
V: TRBV12-3/TRBV12-4

CDR3: CTSSSTVSTDMQYF
DNA: TGTACCAGCAGCTCCACCGTTAGCACAGATATGCAGTATTTT
D: -
length: 14
J: TRBJ2-3
size: -
V: TRBV11-2

CDR3: CASSLPGFQETQYF
DNA: TGTGCCAGCAGTTTGCCAGGGTTCCAAGAGACCCAGTACTTC
D: -
length: 14
J: TRBJ2-5
size: many
V: TRBV28

CDR3: CASSISGITEAFF
DNA: TGTGCCAGCAGCATTTCAGGGATCACTGAAGCTTTCTTT
D: -
length: 13
J: TRBJ1-1
size: -
V: TRBV5-5

CDR3: CASNQGTNTEAFF
DNA: TGTGCCAGCAATCAGGGGACGAACACTGAAGCTTTCTTT
D: -
length: 13
J: TRBJ1-1
size: -
V: TRBV12-3/TRBV12-4

CDR3: CASSQDGTAIMNTEAFF
DNA: TGCGCCAGCAGCCAAGATGGGACAGCCATTATGAACACTGAAGCTTTCTTT
D: TRBD1
length: 17
J: TRBJ1-1
size: many
V: TRBV4-3

CDR3: CASSMGFGTAGNEQFF
DNA: TGTGCTAGCAGCATGGGATTCGGGACAGCAGGCAATGAGCAGTTCTTC
D: TRBD1
length: 16
J: TRBJ2-1
size: -
V: TRBV5-4